This T cell receptor (beta chain) was retrieved from a study of OX40 agonist ivuxolimab in advanced cancers. About the study as a whole: The costimulatory receptor OX40 (CD134) was targeted by ivuxolimab, a fully human IgG2 agonistic monoclonal antibody. Intravenous ivuxolimab was administered to patients every 2 weeks at six dose levels: 0.01, 0.1, 0.3, 1.5, 3 and 10 mg/kg. Of the approximately 50 dose-escalation patients, hepatocellular carcinoma was present in roughly 19, melanoma in approximately 15, renal cell carcinoma in 9 and head and neck cancer in 9. In the dose-escalation cohort, 75% to 90% of patients were male, and the mean age was roughly 56 years with a range of roughly 20 to 80. Patients were allowed to have had prior anti-PD-1, anti-PD-L1 or anti-CTLA-4 therapy, and 40% of the dose-escalation patients had previously received checkpoint inhibitors. Partial responses were achieved by three dose-escalation patients, of whom one had hepatocellular carcinoma and two had cutaneous melanoma. The point of sequencing TCRbeta in the periphery was to test whether ivuxolimab changed TCR sequence diversity and drove clonal T-cell expansion. The paper covers the monotherapy dose-escalation part of the phase I ivuxolimab trial, which included N = 52 patients. Points the paper makes about the study in general: Antigen specificity was not determined for the clonally expanded peripheral T cells. At doses of 0.1 to 3.0 mg/kg, clonal expansion of both CD4+ and CD8+ blood T cells was observed from baseline to week 6. In the 0.1-3.0 mg/kg groups, partial responders were among the patients with the lowest normalized peripheral clonal expansion, particularly in CD8+ T cells. After ivuxolimab, CD8+ T cells had more expanded clones than CD4+ T cells on average. Low levels of normalized T-cell clonal expansion were also shown by some nonresponding patients.

To sequence the TCRbeta CDR3 region, genomic DNA was isolated from the sorted cells. The immunoSEQ Assay was used for sequencing of TCRbeta CDR3 regions. The source is immuneACCESS, and TCRdb retained only in-frame sequences with V and J called. Part of the clones is not carried over; for the studies checked, unresolved V genes explain less than half of this, and the remainder is unexplained. Here the sample has approximately 66,000 clones; 80% to 90% occur a single time. Of the sample, under 7% falls within the top ten clones. About this clone: Its antigen remains undetermined. No per-base quality is available; no much larger clone lies one base away.

V and J lose 1 base and 0 bases, and a span of 7 bases separates them. The CDR3, cysteine through phenylalanine, is 15 amino acids long. Only the CDR3 DNA stays, 45 bases, in frame from base 1. CDR1 MNHEY and CDR2 SVGAGI were looked up in the germline V gene. Patients with a history of autoimmune disease or receiving systemic immunosuppression were excluded from the trial. Peripheral blood for TCR sequencing was collected from all dose cohorts at baseline, on cycle 4 day 1, and on cycle 7 day 1. Samples were obtained from an open-label, multicenter, first-in-human phase I dose-escalation trial of ivuxolimab. Adults with locally advanced or metastatic head and neck squamous cell, hepatocellular, melanoma or renal cell carcinoma were enrolled in the trial. Before TCR sequencing, CD4+ and CD8+ T cells were separately sorted from peripheral blood.

The chain is encoded by TRBV6-5 joined to TRBJ1-3; no confident D gene assignment can be made. The sample here was CD4+ or CD8+ T cells sorted from blood, taken in a trial of the OX40 agonist ivuxolimab. The source is an adult with an advanced solid tumor such as melanoma, head and neck, liver or kidney cancer. Read as DNA, the sequence is TGTGCCAGCAGTTACTTGGGTCCCTCTGGAAACACCATATATTTT. It encodes CASSYLGPSGNTIYF.